What follows are 3 T cell receptor beta chains derived from one specimen sequenced in a study of blood T cell repertoires in COVID-19. Clones were sequenced by immunoSEQ multiplex PCR, and TCRdb holds only the in-frame ones, with some missing. The data show 220,000 or so clones, with around four fifths seen just once and roughly 4.6% held by the top ten. Sequenced sample: peripheral blood. The receptor set was obtained from an older woman who had recovered from COVID-19.

This chain links TRBV5-1 with TRBJ2-5; 8 bases align to TRBD2. Germline assignment: CDR1 SGHRS and CDR2 YFSETQ. The CDR3 contains 16 residues. Losses at the gene ends were 4 bases for V and 4 bases for J; bases not matched to a gene: 12. The CDR3 bases are TGCGCCAGCAGCCCCCAACTCCGGGGGGGGAGAGAGACCCAGTACTTC. This gives the protein CASSPQLRGGRETQYF.

The chain uses TRBV6-1 and TRBJ2-7; D not certain. This CDR3 has 13 residues. The germline V and J ends were trimmed by 5 bases and 0 bases, with 8 bases remaining between them. Germline values: CDR1 MNHNS, CDR2 SASEGT. Written as DNA, the CDR3 is TGTGCCAGCAGTTTAACTGACTCCTACGAGCAGTACTTC. Translating gives CASSLTDSYEQYF.

The rearrangement uses TRBV5-1 and TRBJ1-6; 9 nucleotides match TRBD1. V gave up 4 bases and J gave up 10 bases; unmatched junction bases: 12. There are 16 residues in the CDR3. Per germline, CDR1 SGHRS and CDR2 YFSETQ. Here the CDR3 reads CASSGEAGQGRSPLHF. The CDR3 DNA follows: TGCGCCAGCAGCGGTGAAGCGGGACAGGGTCGGTCACCCCTCCACTTT.